The clone carrying this TCR beta chain was counted ten times or more. Antigen: not known. This record belongs to a study of blood T cells in healthy people across ages. Findings and caveats of the study: Significant beta diversity loss was already apparent by age approximately 40, declining roughly linearly.

V was clipped by 6 bases and J by 4 bases; unmatched bases: 5. Germline assignment: CDR1 MDHEN and CDR2 SYDVKM. The CDR3 extends over 13 amino acids. With a J-beta primer mix and a sample-barcoded 5' primer, a second PCR ran 7 to 11 cycles. Template switching added a 12-random-nucleotide identifier to every cDNA molecule. Every sample returned 2.5 million or more CDR3-containing paired-end reads. TCRdb reprocessed the 5' RACE reads via MiXCR and lists one record per CDR3 protein. Among 1.5 million to 2 million distinct CDR3 sequences listed, about 28% were seen once. The total RNA that was extracted per sample amounted to at least 5.5 micrograms.

This chain links TRBV28 with TRBJ2-5; TRBD1 agrees at 7 bases. This sequence originates from a woman in her twenties or thirties in good health. Material: blood. The DNA of the CDR3 is TGTGCCAGCAGGAACGGGGACAGAGAGACCCAGTACTTC. Amino acids: CASRNGDRETQYF. Complete variable domain (other parts from reference TRBV28 and TRBJ2-5): DVKVTQSSRYLVKRTGEKVFLECVQDMDHENMFWYRQDPGLGLRLIYFSYDVKMKEKGDIPEGYSVSREKKERFSLILESASTNQTSMYLCASRNGDRETQYFGPGTRLLVL.